A selection of T cell receptor beta chains follows, all from one sample in a study of blood T cell repertoires in COVID-19. Repertoires were generated with immunoSEQ multiplex PCR, while TCRdb's copy carries only in-frame clones and drops some. The repertoire holds tens of thousands of clones, with roughly four fifths as singletons. The sequenced sample consisted of peripheral blood. These TCRs come from a man in his forties or fifties with active or convalescent COVID-19. CDR3s include the opening cysteine and the closing phenylalanine or tryptophan. A row's size may be missing; if present it is once, few, many or a size class.

clone_size j_call v_call cdr3_aa
- TRBJ1-6 TRBV12-3/TRBV12-4 CASSFSGGSPLHF
- TRBJ1-1 TRBV2 CATRQGIDTEAFF
- TRBJ2-4 TRBV5-6 CASSSRGGGENIQYF
- TRBJ1-2 TRBV28 CASSPTGTYGYTF
- TRBJ2-3 TRBV29-1 CSVQSKTGGERGDTQYF
- TRBJ2-7 TRBV15 CATSRDKVRQEQYF
- TRBJ2-3 TRBV5-8 CASSDRTGPSTDTQYF
- TRBJ2-3 TRBV28 CASSLSSVTQYF
- TRBJ2-5 TRBV15 CATSLIQGRETQYF
- TRBJ2-5 TRBV19 CASKQGETQYF
few TRBJ2-3 TRBV19 CASSMGNLDTQYF
- TRBJ2-1 TRBV11-2 CASSPQGDEQFF
- TRBJ1-2 TRBV18 CASSPQTGGPYGYTF
- TRBJ2-3 TRBV10-3 CAISEKDRDTQYF
- TRBJ2-5 TRBV3-1/TRBV3-2 CASSRGGETQYF
- TRBJ1-1 TRBV27 CASSYDRALNTEAFF
once TRBJ1-2 TRBV7-2 CASSPAGFGEDYGYTF
- TRBJ2-1 TRBV6-2/TRBV6-3 CASSILDRDPYNEQFF
- TRBJ1-2 TRBV5-1 CASSTGDYGYTF
- TRBJ2-1 TRBV3-1/TRBV3-2 CASSQDGRGFNEQFF
- TRBJ1-4 TRBV27 CASSPGEKLFF
- TRBJ2-3 TRBV4-3 CASSQAGQYTDTQYF
- TRBJ2-5 TRBV30 CACAGGTGETQYF
- TRBJ2-2 TRBV7-9 CASSFGREAGELFF
- TRBJ1-2 TRBV28 CASSEPQGAWYGYTF
- TRBJ2-1 TRBV6-4 CASSDLRDRGYNEQFF
- TRBJ2-7 TRBV7-9 CASSLYFFPSGTQAYEQYF
- TRBJ1-4 TRBV3-1/TRBV3-2 CASGREDEKLFF
- TRBJ1-1 TRBV18 CASSPPTGGTEAFF
few TRBJ2-2 TRBV3-1/TRBV3-2 CASSPPGLSTGELFF
- TRBJ2-3 TRBV7-9 CASSLGTSGGDTQYF
once TRBJ2-6 TRBV16 CASSQSGSSGANVLTF
- TRBJ2-2 TRBV12-3/TRBV12-4 CASKPTGPGELFF
- TRBJ2-1 TRBV11-3 CASSPEGYNEQFF
- TRBJ2-6 TRBV27 CASSTGTGKWGANVLTF
- TRBJ2-1 TRBV5-1 CASSLGDRDYNEQFF
- TRBJ2-1 TRBV19 CASRGLAGGNEQFF
- TRBJ1-1 TRBV4-3 CASSVQGGNTEAFF
- TRBJ2-7 TRBV12-3/TRBV12-4 CASSSGTSDEQYF
- TRBJ1-3 TRBV18 CASSRARGSGNTIYF
- TRBJ1-3 TRBV7-9 CASSFRTGWGNTIYF
- TRBJ2-3 TRBV7-2 CASSPRIGDTDTQYF
- TRBJ1-6 TRBV7-8 CASSPLVTFDSPLHF
- TRBJ1-1 TRBV14 CASSSRQGPLNTEAFF
- TRBJ1-5 TRBV27 CASSTTGNQPQHF
- TRBJ1-1 TRBV19 CASSNQGDTEAFF
- TRBJ1-4 TRBV18 CASSPRPGVGNEKLFF
- TRBJ2-1 TRBV18 CASSPSGGAINEQFF
- TRBJ2-5 TRBV5-6 CASSLALAGGQETQYF
once TRBJ2-1 TRBV6-2/TRBV6-3 CASSYSGTRNEQFF
- TRBJ1-1 TRBV5-4 CASSLDTGPTTEAFF